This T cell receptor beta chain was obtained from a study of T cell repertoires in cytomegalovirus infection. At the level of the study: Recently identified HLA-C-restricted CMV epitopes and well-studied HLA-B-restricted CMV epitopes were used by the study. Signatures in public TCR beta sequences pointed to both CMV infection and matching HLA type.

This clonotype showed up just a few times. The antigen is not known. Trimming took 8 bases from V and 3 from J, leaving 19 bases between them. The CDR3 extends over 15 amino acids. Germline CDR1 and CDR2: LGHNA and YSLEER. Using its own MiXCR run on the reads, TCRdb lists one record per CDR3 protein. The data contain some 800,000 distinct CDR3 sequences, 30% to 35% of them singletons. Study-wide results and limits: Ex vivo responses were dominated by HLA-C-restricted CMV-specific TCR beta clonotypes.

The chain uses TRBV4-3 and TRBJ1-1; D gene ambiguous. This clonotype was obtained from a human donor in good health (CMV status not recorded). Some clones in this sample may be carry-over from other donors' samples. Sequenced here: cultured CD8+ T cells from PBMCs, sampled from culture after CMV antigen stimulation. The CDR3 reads CASLPSVVVDTEAFF. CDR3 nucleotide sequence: TGCGCCAGCTTACCCTCGGTTGTGGTCGACACTGAAGCTTTCTTT.